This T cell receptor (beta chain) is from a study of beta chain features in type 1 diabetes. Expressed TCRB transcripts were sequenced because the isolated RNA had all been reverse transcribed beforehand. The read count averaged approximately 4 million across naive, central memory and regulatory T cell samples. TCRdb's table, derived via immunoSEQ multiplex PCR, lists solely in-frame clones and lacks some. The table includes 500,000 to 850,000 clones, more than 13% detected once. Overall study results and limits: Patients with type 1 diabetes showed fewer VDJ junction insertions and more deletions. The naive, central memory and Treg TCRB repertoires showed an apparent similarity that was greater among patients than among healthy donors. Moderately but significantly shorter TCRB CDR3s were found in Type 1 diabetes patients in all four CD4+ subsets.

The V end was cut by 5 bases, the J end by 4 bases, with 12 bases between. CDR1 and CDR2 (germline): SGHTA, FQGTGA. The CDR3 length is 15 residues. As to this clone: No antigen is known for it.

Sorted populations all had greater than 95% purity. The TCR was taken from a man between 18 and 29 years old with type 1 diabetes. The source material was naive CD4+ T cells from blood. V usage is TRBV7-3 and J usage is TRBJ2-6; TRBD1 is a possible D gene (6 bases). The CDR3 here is CASSPRGNGANVLTF. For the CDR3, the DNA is TGTGCCAGCAGCCCGAGGGGGAACGGGGCCAACGTCCTGACTTTC.